Listed below are T cell receptor beta chains from one sample, sequenced in a study of regulatory T cells in long-lasting Graves disease. MiXCR, run by TCRdb on the multiplex PCR reads, gives a single entry per CDR3 protein. The table has about 350,000 distinct CDR3 sequences, over 15% seen once; the top ten hold 30%. The sample was also linked to a second study, of T cells in Graves' hyperthyroidism and ophthalmopathy.

Sequenced here: peripheral blood mononuclear cells (PBMCs), sampled at new diagnosis, from a patient treated with antithyroid drugs. These TCRs come from a middle-aged man with Graves disease. Each CDR3 is given without its conserved first and last residue. Fields, in order: V gene, D gene, J gene, CDR3 length, CDR3 protein. The D gene is left open where the match is weak.

v_call: TRBV28; d_call: TRBD1; j_call: TRBJ2-7; cdr3_length: 12; cdr3_aa: ASSSIGTGIEQY
v_call: TRBV7-9; d_call: TRBD1; j_call: TRBJ1-6; cdr3_length: 15; cdr3_aa: ASSYPGQGSLVPPLH
v_call: TRBV19; d_call: NA; j_call: TRBJ2-5; cdr3_length: 12; cdr3_aa: ASSIDPGGETQY
v_call: TRBV6-2/TRBV6-3; d_call: TRBD2; j_call: TRBJ2-7; cdr3_length: 12; cdr3_aa: ASSRTSGYYEQY
v_call: TRBV20-1; d_call: NA; j_call: TRBJ2-7; cdr3_length: 12; cdr3_aa: SARAGSGLSEQY
v_call: TRBV20-1; d_call: NA; j_call: TRBJ1-1; cdr3_length: 10; cdr3_aa: SATQGGTEAF
v_call: TRBV20-1; d_call: NA; j_call: TRBJ2-5; cdr3_length: 9; cdr3_aa: SARGQETQY
v_call: TRBV11-2; d_call: NA; j_call: TRBJ2-5; cdr3_length: 12; cdr3_aa: ASSPLTFQETQY
v_call: TRBV2; d_call: NA; j_call: TRBJ1-2; cdr3_length: 12; cdr3_aa: ASTRGGPLYGYT
v_call: TRBV27; d_call: TRBD1; j_call: TRBJ1-1; cdr3_length: 10; cdr3_aa: ASRTNRGQAF
v_call: TRBV12-3/TRBV12-4; d_call: NA; j_call: TRBJ2-5; cdr3_length: 13; cdr3_aa: ASSDRRGNQETQY